This T cell receptor beta chain was found in a study of blood T cell repertoires in COVID-19. In the study overall: There were acute and convalescent COVID-19 samples, and they came from the United States, Italy and Spain.

V gave up 0 bases and J gave up 7 bases; unmatched junction bases: 6. This CDR3 spans 15 amino acids. Germline lookup yields CDR1 KGHSH and CDR2 LQKENI. In the authors' methods: Reference gene primers were amplified, and this amplification served to estimate nucleated cell counts. This table comes from immunoSEQ multiplex PCR, and its TCRdb copy is limited to in-frame clones, with some not included. That table is the source of V, J and clone size, and D and trimming were worked out from the DNA. The sample records about 220,000 clones, approximately 81% being singletons. This clonotype was sampled from a woman older than 75 with acute or convalescent COVID-19. Input material: peripheral blood. J is TRBJ1-3 and V is TRBV18; 7 bases are a match to TRBD1. DNA for the CDR3: TGTGCCAGCTCACCACCGAGACAGGGAGCGAACACCATATATTTT. It encodes CASSPPRQGANTIYF.